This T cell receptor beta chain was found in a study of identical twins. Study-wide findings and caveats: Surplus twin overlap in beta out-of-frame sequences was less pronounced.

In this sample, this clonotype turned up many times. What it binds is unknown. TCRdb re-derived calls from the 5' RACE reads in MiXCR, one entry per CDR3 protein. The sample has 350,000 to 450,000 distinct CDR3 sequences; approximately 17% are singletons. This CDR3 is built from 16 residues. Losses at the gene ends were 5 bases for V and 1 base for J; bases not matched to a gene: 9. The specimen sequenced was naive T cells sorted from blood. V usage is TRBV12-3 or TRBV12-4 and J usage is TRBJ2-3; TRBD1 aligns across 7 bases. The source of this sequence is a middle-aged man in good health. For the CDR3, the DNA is TGTGCCAGCAGTAACCTTCCCGGGACAGGCACAGATACGCAGTATTTT. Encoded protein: CASSNLPGTGTDTQYF.